The 30 T cell receptor beta chains below all came from one sample that was sequenced in a study of identical twins. TCRdb re-called the 5' RACE reads through MiXCR, storing one row per CDR3 protein. The data hold some 1,700,000 distinct CDR3 sequences, with 25% to 35% observed a single time. Sequencing used cord blood. The receptors derive from a newborn girl in good health.

This clonotype was detected only a few times. V gene TRBV27 combines with J gene TRBJ2-2; D is perhaps TRBD2 (6 bases). V dropped 8 bases and J dropped 3 bases, with 13 bases sitting between them. The germline V gene has CDR1 MNHEY and CDR2 SMNVEV (reference sequence). The CDR3 has 14 amino acids. CDR3 bases: TGTGCCAGCCCGGGAGAAGAGGACACCGGGGAGCTGTTTTTT. Translated: CASPGEEDTGELFF.

Remarks on this clonotype: The junction departs from germline at one end; a sequencing error may be responsible. The CDR3 region is CASNSRTGSSCEQYF. CDR3 coding DNA: TGTGCTAGCAACTCGCGGACAGGGAGCTCCTGCGAGCAGTACTTC. The chain recombines TRBV28 with TRBJ2-7; 8 bases are shared with TRBD1. Germline lookup yields CDR1 MDHEN and CDR2 SYDVKM. The CDR3 is 15 amino acids.

Note on this clonotype: A much larger clone sits a single nucleotide away, making a read error possible. The chain carries TRBV12-5 and TRBJ2-5; D is ambiguous. This CDR3 comprises 14 residues. V lost 6 bases and J lost 11, with 22 bases in between. Germline-derived CDR1 and CDR2 are LGHNT and FRNRAP. CDR3 in amino acids: CASGDPNLDNEQYF. CDR3 sequence (DNA): TGTGCTAGTGGCGATCCTAACCTAGACAATGAGCAGTACTTC.

The chain recombines TRBV27 with TRBJ2-1; no clear D gene. The CDR3 extends over 15 amino acids. Germline V gene sequence: CDR1 MNHEY, CDR2 SMNVEV (reference sequence). Trimming left V 3 bases short and J 4 bases short, with 13 bases between. The CDR3 loop is CASSLSRVTYNEQFF. CDR3 coding DNA: TGTGCCAGCAGTTTGTCCCGCGTAACGTACAATGAGCAGTTCTTC.

The rearrangement uses TRBV18 and TRBJ1-6; 9 positions agree with TRBD1. The CDR3 is made up of 14 amino acids. V dropped 4 bases and J dropped 8; count of bases not matched to a gene: 3. Germline V CDR1 and CDR2: KGHSH, LQKENI. The CDR3 DNA is TGTGCCAGCTCACGGGACAGGGACCATTCACCCCTCCACTTT. This codes for CASSRDRDHSPLHF. The full variable domain, rest sourced from reference TRBV18 and TRBJ1-6, is NAGVMQNPRHLVRRRGQEARLRCSPMKGHSHVYWYRQLPEEGLKFMVYLQKENIIDESGMPKERFSAEFPKEGPSILRIQQVVRGDSAAYFCASSRDRDHSPLHFGNGTRLTVT.

The CDR3 DNA is TGTGCCAGCAGTCCCTACCAGGGGGCATGGGAGCAGTTCTTC. The encoded protein is CASSPYQGAWEQFF. The chain is built from TRBV12-3 or TRBV12-4 and TRBJ2-1, with 8 bases that match TRBD1. The junction had 10 bases not matched to a gene; V was cut back by 5 bases and J by 10 bases. The CDR3 covers 14 residues.

This clonotype has only a few counts. This sequence joins TRBV7-4 and TRBJ2-4; 11 bases align to TRBD2. Germline V gene data show CDR1 as SGHVT and CDR2 as SQSDAQ. The CDR3 has 21 amino acids. V was clipped by 3 bases and J by 8 bases; unmatched bases: 24. The DNA for the CDR3 is TGTGCCAGCAGCTTTCTCCGAAAGGGACTAGCGGAGTCGAGGCCGGCGGACATTCAGTACTTC. Amino acid sequence: CASSFLRKGLAESRPADIQYF.

V usage is TRBV20-1 and J usage is TRBJ2-4; weak D call: TRBD2 (6 bases). The J call is uncertain, as TRBJ2-7 better fits the DNA end. Germline CDR1 and CDR2: DFQATT and SNEGSKA (reference sequence). CDR3 length: 14 amino acids. CDR3 nucleotides: TGCAGTGCTAGAGTCGGCGGGGCAGCCTACGAGCAGTACTTC. Its protein is CSARVGGAAYEQYF.

CDR3 region: CSARRLAGDSYEQYF. The DNA of the CDR3 is TGCAGTGCTAGACGTCTAGCGGGAGATTCGTACGAGCAGTACTTC. J is TRBJ2-7 and V is TRBV20-1; the match to TRBD2 covers 10 bases. This CDR3 has 15 residues. In germline, CDR1 is DFQATT, CDR2 SNEGSKA (reference sequence). The ends lost 2 bases at V and 4 bases at J; junction bases unmatched: 8.

This clonotype was counted a few times. The rearrangement links TRBV12-3 or TRBV12-4 to TRBJ1-6; 10 bases are shared with TRBD1. Germline trimming cut 6 bases from V and 4 bases from J; bases unmatched to any gene: 6. This CDR3 region has 16 residues. The CDR3: CASSREGQGYNSPLHF. The CDR3 DNA follows: TGTGCCAGCAGCCGAGAGGGACAGGGGTATAATTCACCCCTCCACTTT.

The chain links TRBV29-1 to TRBJ2-7; TRBD2 matches 8 bases. This CDR3 spans 13 amino acids. Germline values: CDR1 SQVTM, CDR2 ANQGSEA. CDR3 region: CTVLASGFYEQYF. In DNA, the CDR3 is TGCACCGTACTGGCTAGCGGGTTTTACGAGCAGTACTTC.

The table lists this clonotype with a few counts. The chain combines TRBV6-2 or TRBV6-3 with TRBJ2-7, with TRBD2 matching over 12 bases. This CDR3 region has 16 residues. Germline lookup yields CDR1 MNHEY and CDR2 SVGEGT. V lost 6 bases to trimming and J lost 0 bases; unmatched junction nucleotides: 6. The CDR3 DNA reads as TGTGCCAGCAGCCCAGGACTAGCGGGACTCTCCTACGAGCAGTACTTC. Protein sequence: CASSPGLAGLSYEQYF.

The V call is TRBV20-1, the J call TRBJ2-1; tentatively, D is TRBD2 (6 bases). V gave up 5 bases and J gave up 10 bases, with 15 bases separating them. Germline-derived CDR1 and CDR2 are DFQATT and SNEGSKA (reference sequence). CDR3 length equals 12 residues. This CDR3 reads CSAGDFSYEQFF. DNA of the CDR3: TGCAGTGCTGGGGACTTCTCCTACGAGCAGTTCTTC.

V gene TRBV5-1 combines with J gene TRBJ1-1, with a tentative D call TRBD1 (6 bases). Germline CDR1 and CDR2: SGHRS and YFSETQ. V gave up 4 bases and J gave up 1 base, with 14 bases separating them. The CDR3 is 15 amino acids. CDR3 DNA sequence: TGCGCCAGCAGCGAGGGCCCGACAGGGAACACTGAAGCTTTCTTT. This gives the protein CASSEGPTGNTEAFF.

In this sample, this clonotype turned up many times. V is TRBV20-1 and J is TRBJ2-5; D might be TRBD2 (5 bases). Germline CDR1 reads DFQATT; CDR2 reads SNEGSKA (reference sequence). The CDR3 runs to 15 residues. V was trimmed by 6 bases and J by 2 bases, leaving 19 bases between them. This CDR3 reads CSAGGLAIYQETQYF. CDR3 in DNA: TGCAGTGCCGGTGGACTCGCTATTTATCAAGAGACCCAGTACTTC.

The chain employs TRBV27 and TRBJ2-4; 8 bases fit TRBD2. With V trimmed by 5 bases and J by 13 bases, 19 bases remained unmatched. Germline V lookup: CDR1 MNHEY, CDR2 SMNVEV (reference sequence). CDR3 length: 16 residues. The CDR3 bases are TGTGCCAGCAGTCGACTAGCGAGACGAGAGTTCAATGAGCAGTACTTC. The encoded protein is CASSRLARREFNEQYF.

This clonotype was seen more than once but under ten times. J is TRBJ2-5 and V is TRBV3-1; perhaps TRBD1 as D (6 bases). The CDR3 length is 15 residues. V lost 1 base and J lost 2, with 11 bases in between. The germline CDR1 and CDR2 sequences are LGHDT and YNNKEL (reference sequence). CDR3 region: CASSQVTGPQETQYF. The CDR3 DNA sequence: TGTGCCAGCAGCCAAGTCACAGGGCCTCAAGAGACCCAGTACTTC.

This clonotype has only a few counts. The rearrangement uses TRBV24-1 and TRBJ2-1; D is unresolved. V was pared by 6 bases and J by 10 bases, with 9 bases between. Per germline, CDR1 KGHDR and CDR2 SFDVKD. This CDR3 contains 11 residues. As DNA, the CDR3 is TGTGCCACCAGTTGGGGAACCGAGCAGTTCTTC. It yields the protein CATSWGTEQFF.

Here the CDR3 DNA reads TGTGCCAGCAGCTCAATTAGGACTAGCGGCACACTTCTCTCTCGGGAGCAGTACTTC. Protein product: CASSSIRTSGTLLSREQYF. The V and J genes are TRBV11-2 and TRBJ2-7; 10 bases map to TRBD2. This CDR3 comprises 19 residues. V lost 4 bases, J lost 7 bases, and 22 bases stayed unmatched. Germline loops: CDR1 SGHAT, CDR2 FQNNGV.

This sequence joins TRBV27 and TRBJ1-2; TRBD1 aligns across 7 bases. The ends lost 8 bases at V and 5 bases at J; junction bases unmatched: 11. The CDR3 length is 14 residues. Germline V lookup: CDR1 MNHEY, CDR2 SMNVEV (reference sequence). The CDR3 DNA reads as TGTGCCAGCGGAAAAGGGGGCATGGTTTATGGCTACACCTTC. Protein sequence: CASGKGGMVYGYTF.

The V call is TRBV20-1, the J call TRBJ1-5; maybe TRBD1 (5 bases). The V end was cut by 6 bases, the J end by 7 bases, with 16 bases between. From germline, CDR1 is DFQATT and CDR2 SNEGSKA (reference sequence). There are 13 residues in the CDR3. The CDR3 DNA reads TGCAGTGCGGAAACGGGGGGGGGACAGCCCCAGCATTTT. This codes for CSAETGGGQPQHF.

This clonotype showed up just a few times. The genes are TRBV12-3 or TRBV12-4 and TRBJ1-5; TRBD1 is a possible D gene (6 bases). The CDR3 is 20 amino acids. V was cut by 2 bases and J by 0 bases, with 23 bases left in between. The DNA for the CDR3 is TGTGCCAGCAGTTTATCGGCCCTATCGCAGGGGCCCTATAGCAATCAGCCCCAGCATTTT. It yields the protein CASSLSALSQGPYSNQPQHF.

This clonotype was seen repeatedly, ten times or more. This chain links TRBV7-2 with TRBJ2-3; tentatively, D is TRBD1 (5 bases). This CDR3 is 15 amino acids long. CDR1 is SGHTA and CDR2 is FQGNSA in the germline V gene. Trimming shortened V by 1 base and J by 4 bases, and 12 bases separated the two germline ends. The CDR3 coding sequence is TGTGCCAGCAGCTTAGACCCCACCAGGGCAGATACGCAGTATTTT. It encodes CASSLDPTRADTQYF. The full variable domain, completed using reference TRBV7-2 and TRBJ2-3, is GAGVSQSPSNKVTEKGKDVELRCDPISGHTALYWYRQSLGQGLEFLIYFQGNSAPDKSGLPSDRFSAERTGGSVSTLTIQRTQQEDSAVYLCASSLDPTRADTQYFGPGTRLTVL.

The chain links TRBV29-1 to TRBJ2-5; maybe TRBD2 (7 bases). This CDR3 is built from 17 residues. The V gene lost 3 bases and the J gene lost 5 bases, with 25 bases spanning the gap. CDR1 SQVTM and CDR2 ANQGSEA come from the germline V gene. CDR3 amino acids: CSVERLWGLGGGETQYF. The CDR3 DNA reads TGCAGCGTTGAGCGCCTTTGGGGGCTAGGGGGGGGTGAGACCCAGTACTTC.

The CDR3 sequence is CASFQGTEAFF. Written as DNA, the CDR3 is TGTGCCAGCTTCCAGGGGACCGAAGCTTTCTTT. The V call is TRBV6-5, the J call TRBJ1-1; perhaps TRBD1 as D (6 bases). With 8 bases removed from V and 8 bases from J, the gap between germline ends came to 12 bases. The CDR3 contains 11 residues. Per the germline V gene, CDR1 is MNHEY and CDR2 is SVGAGI.

About this clonotype: A much larger clone differs by one base, so this may be a read error. This chain joins TRBV5-1 and TRBJ2-4, with D unresolved. TRBJ2-7 matches the DNA end more closely, so the J call is doubtful. The CDR3 loop spans 13 amino acids. The germline V gene has CDR1 SGHRS and CDR2 YFSETQ. CDR3 nucleotides: TGCGCCAGCAGCTTGGCCAGGTACTACGAGCAGTACTTC. Its translation is CASSLARYYEQYF.

The V and J genes are TRBV29-1 and TRBJ2-1; TRBD2 matches at 9 bases. Germline CDR1 is SQVTM and CDR2 is ANQGSEA. This CDR3 is 13 amino acids long. V shed 6 bases, J shed 3 bases, and the junction held 3 bases outside the gene matches. CDR3 in DNA: TGCAGCGTCCTAGCGGGGTACTACAATGAGCAGTTCTTC. Translating it yields CSVLAGYYNEQFF.

As DNA, the CDR3 is TGTGCCTGGAGAGGGACAGGGGAATCACCCCTCCACTTT. Its translation is CAWRGTGESPLHF. This rearrangement joins TRBV30 to TRBJ1-6, with 10 nucleotides matching TRBD1. Trimming took 3 bases from V and 10 from J; bases not matched to a gene: 3. This CDR3 contains 13 residues. The germline gives CDR1 GTSNPN, CDR2 SVGIG (reference sequence).

The chain's CDR3 is CASSQLAAGELFF. Written as DNA, the CDR3 is TGTGCCAGCAGCCAACTAGCGGCCGGGGAGCTGTTTTTT. The rearrangement links TRBV6-2 or TRBV6-3 to TRBJ2-2; TRBD2 aligns across 8 bases. The CDR3 loop spans 13 amino acids. V shed 6 bases, J shed 6 bases, and the junction held 3 bases outside the gene matches. Germline CDR1 reads MNHEY; CDR2 reads SVGEGT.

The sample holds a few counts of this clonotype. V usage is TRBV11-2 and J usage is TRBJ1-1; D is perhaps TRBD1 (6 bases). Germline-derived CDR1 and CDR2 are SGHAT and FQNNGV. Trimming left V 5 bases short and J 1 base short, with 14 bases between. The CDR3 sequence is 15 residues long. The CDR3 nucleotides read TGTGCCAGCAGCGCCCGGGACACCCAGAACACTGAAGCTTTCTTT. It yields the protein CASSARDTQNTEAFF.